The rows below give T cell receptor beta chains drawn from one sample of a study of molecular identifiers for immune sequencing clone quantification. TCRdb redid the calling of the PCR reads with MiXCR, one entry per CDR3 protein. The profile shows over 550,000 distinct CDR3 sequences, about 25% of them singletons. The sample comprised naive CD8+ T cells from blood, with Jurkat cell RNA spiked in. The receptors shown here come from a human donor in good health. Some libraries in this study had Jurkat cell RNA spiked in. Both conserved end residues are part of each CDR3. D genes are given only for firm matches. Where a row states a size, it is once, few, many or the class of an expanded clone; other rows omit it.

d_call clone_size j_call v_call cdr3_nt cdr3_aa
TRBD1 many TRBJ1-2 TRBV29-1 TGCAGCGCTGGGGTCAGGGGGCCTTATGGCTACACCTTC CSAGVRGPYGYTF
TRBD2 many TRBJ2-4 TRBV13 TGTGCCAGCAATATCGGGGGGGCCACCGGGGCCAAAAACATTCAGTACTTC CASNIGGATGAKNIQYF
TRBD1 NA TRBJ1-1 TRBV27 TGTGCCAGCAGTGCCCCGGGACAGGGGGTGAACACTGAAGCTTTCTTT CASSAPGQGVNTEAFF
NA few TRBJ2-7 TRBV20-1 TGCAGTGCTTGTACCCGGGACTCCGAATACGAGCAGTACTTC CSACTRDSEYEQYF
TRBD2 many TRBJ2-7 TRBV4-2 TGTGCCAGCAGCCAAGAAGGACTAGCGCGGTACGAGCAGTACTTC CASSQEGLARYEQYF
NA NA TRBJ2-2 TRBV7-9 TGTGCCAGCAGCTCCCCCCCCCCGCCTAACACCGGGGAGCTGTTTTTT CASSSPPPPNTGELFF
TRBD2 many TRBJ2-3 TRBV20-1 TGCAGTGCTAGGGTAGCGGGGGCGCCCGATACGCAGTATTTT CSARVAGAPDTQYF
NA NA TRBJ2-3 TRBV7-6 TGTGCCAGCAGCTTTAGCGCGGTTACAGATACGCAGTATTTT CASSFSAVTDTQYF
NA NA TRBJ2-5 TRBV4-1 TGCGCCAGCAGCCAAGATCTTGGGGGCTGGGAGACCCAGTACTTC CASSQDLGGWETQYF
TRBD1 NA TRBJ2-7 TRBV7-9 TGTGCCAGCAGCAGGCGGGACAGGTACAACGAGCAGTACTTC CASSRRDRYNEQYF
NA many TRBJ2-6 TRBV13 TGTGCCAGCAGCCCCACTGGGGCAGGGACTGGGGCCAACGTCCTGACTTTC CASSPTGAGTGANVLTF
TRBD2 NA TRBJ2-1 TRBV9 TGTGCCAGCAGTCACCAGCACGGGGGGGCCCACAATGAGCAGTTCTTC CASSHQHGGAHNEQFF